The source of this TCR beta chain is a study of blood T cells in healthy people across ages. The authors ran a second PCR of about 7 to 12 cycles using a sample-barcoded 5' primer and a J-beta primer mix. Using its own MiXCR run on the 5' RACE reads, TCRdb lists one record per CDR3 protein. The sample holds more than 450,000 distinct CDR3 sequences, about 25% seen once. In addition, the sample was reused for a study of T cells of mothers and their children.

This clonotype was sampled from a boy aged 2-15 years in good health. The sequenced sample consisted of blood.

CDR3 in amino acids: CSARRVGAATTGELFF. The DNA of the CDR3 is TGCAGTGCTAGACGAGTCGGAGCAGCAACCACCGGGGAGCTGTTTTTT. The chain links TRBV20-1 to TRBJ2-2; D is unresolved. The CDR3 runs 16 residues. Germline loops: CDR1 DFQATT, CDR2 SNEGSKA (reference sequence). Trimming took off 2 bases at V and 4 bases at J, with 17 bases between the two ends.